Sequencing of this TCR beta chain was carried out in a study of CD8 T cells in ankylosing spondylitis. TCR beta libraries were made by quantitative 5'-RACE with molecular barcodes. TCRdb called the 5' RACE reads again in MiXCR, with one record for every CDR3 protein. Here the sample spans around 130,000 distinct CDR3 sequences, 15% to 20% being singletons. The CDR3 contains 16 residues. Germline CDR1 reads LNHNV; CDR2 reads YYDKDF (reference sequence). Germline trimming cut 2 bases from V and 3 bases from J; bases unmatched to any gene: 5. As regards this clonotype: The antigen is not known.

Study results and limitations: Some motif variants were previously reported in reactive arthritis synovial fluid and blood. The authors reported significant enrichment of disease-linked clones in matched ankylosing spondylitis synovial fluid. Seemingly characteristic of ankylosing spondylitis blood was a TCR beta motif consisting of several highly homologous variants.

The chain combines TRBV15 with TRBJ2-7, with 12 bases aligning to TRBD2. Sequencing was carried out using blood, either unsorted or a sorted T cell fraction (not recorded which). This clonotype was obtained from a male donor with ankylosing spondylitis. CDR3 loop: CATSRPRLAGVYEQYF. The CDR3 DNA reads TGTGCCACCAGCAGACCAAGACTAGCGGGAGTCTACGAGCAGTACTTC. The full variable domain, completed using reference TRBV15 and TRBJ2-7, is DAMVIQNPRYQVTQFGKPVTLSCSQTLNHNVMYWYQQKSSQAPKLLFHYYDKDFNNEADTPDNFQSRRPNTSFCFLDIRSPGLGDTAMYLCATSRPRLAGVYEQYFGPGTRLTVT.